This is a list of T cell receptor beta chains from one sample in a study of blood T cell repertoires in COVID-19. Produced via immunoSEQ multiplex PCR; TCRdb's table is partial and in-frame only. The sample includes roughly 150,000 clones, roughly 80% of them seen just once. The sample was peripheral blood. Receptors were obtained from a woman of 80 years or more with acute or convalescent COVID-19. CDR3s include the opening cysteine and the closing phenylalanine or tryptophan. Fields, in order: V gene, D gene, J gene, clone size, CDR3 DNA, CDR3 protein. The D gene is left open where the match is weak. A row's size may be missing; if present it is once, few, many or a size class.

TRBV9	-	TRBJ2-1	-	TGTGCCAGCAGACCAGGAGGGCCTAACAATGAGCAGTTCTTC	CASRPGGPNNEQFF
TRBV6-5	-	TRBJ1-5	-	TGTGCCAGCACAACGGGGTCTTCCAGCAATCAGCCCCAGCATTTT	CASTTGSSSNQPQHF
TRBV5-1	-	TRBJ2-3	few	TGCGCCAGCAGCCGCTCGGTAGGGGCAGATACGCAGTATTTT	CASSRSVGADTQYF
TRBV30	TRBD1	TRBJ1-1	-	TGTGCCTGGAACCGACAGGGAGCGCGAGCTTTCTTT	CAWNRQGARAFF
TRBV7-2	TRBD1	TRBJ1-2	-	TGTGCCAGCAGCTTAGCAGGACAGGGAGTACATGGCTACACCTTC	CASSLAGQGVHGYTF
TRBV3-1/TRBV3-2	-	TRBJ2-5	few	TGTGCCAGCTCCAAGACGGGGGGCTACCAAGAGACCCAGTACTTC	CASSKTGGYQETQYF
TRBV4-1	-	TRBJ2-1	-	TGCGCCAGCAGCCAAGGCAGGGGTCCCTACAATGAGCAGTTCTTC	CASSQGRGPYNEQFF
TRBV30	TRBD2	TRBJ2-1	-	TGTGCCTGGACCCTCCTGGGGGGGGATGAGCAGTTCTTC	CAWTLLGGDEQFF
TRBV4-1	TRBD1	TRBJ1-2	-	TGCGCCAGCAGCCAAGCCGACAGGGCAAACGGCTACACCTTC	CASSQADRANGYTF
TRBV28	-	TRBJ1-3	-	TGTGCCAGCAGAGGTCAACCAGGGGGAAACACCATATATTTT	CASRGQPGGNTIYF
TRBV29-1	TRBD1	TRBJ1-4	-	TGCAGCGGTCAGGGGGCCGGTGAAAAACTGTTTTTT	CSGQGAGEKLFF
TRBV29-1	TRBD2	TRBJ2-3	-	TGCAGCGTCAAGCGGGGTGGAACCACAGATACGCAGTATTTT	CSVKRGGTTDTQYF
TRBV30	TRBD2	TRBJ2-3	-	TGTGCCTGGAATGGGCTAGCGGGAGTCCCTTATAGCACAGATACGCAGTATTTT	CAWNGLAGVPYSTDTQYF
TRBV24-1	TRBD1	TRBJ1-1	-	TGTGCCACCACTTCGGGACAGGGTGACACTGAAGCTTTCTTT	CATTSGQGDTEAFF
TRBV29-1	-	TRBJ2-5	-	TGCAGCGTTGACACCTCAGGGGCAGAGACCCAGTACTTC	CSVDTSGAETQYF
TRBV6-5	-	TRBJ2-2	-	TGTGCCAGCAGTTTCCTTCGGGGGACCGGGGAGCTGTTTTTT	CASSFLRGTGELFF
TRBV28	-	TRBJ2-7	-	TGTGCCAGCAGAATGACAGATAACCGCTACGAGCAGTACTTC	CASRMTDNRYEQYF
TRBV9	-	TRBJ2-1	-	TGTGCCAGCAGCCCCCGGGGGACAGTCTACAATGAGCAGTTCTTC	CASSPRGTVYNEQFF
TRBV5-1	-	TRBJ2-1	-	TGCGCCAGCAGGTCAGACAGTTACAATGAGCAGTTCTTC	CASRSDSYNEQFF
TRBV6-5	-	TRBJ1-5	-	TGTGCCAGCAGTACAACACACACCGAAAGACAGCCCCAGCATTTT	CASSTTHTERQPQHF